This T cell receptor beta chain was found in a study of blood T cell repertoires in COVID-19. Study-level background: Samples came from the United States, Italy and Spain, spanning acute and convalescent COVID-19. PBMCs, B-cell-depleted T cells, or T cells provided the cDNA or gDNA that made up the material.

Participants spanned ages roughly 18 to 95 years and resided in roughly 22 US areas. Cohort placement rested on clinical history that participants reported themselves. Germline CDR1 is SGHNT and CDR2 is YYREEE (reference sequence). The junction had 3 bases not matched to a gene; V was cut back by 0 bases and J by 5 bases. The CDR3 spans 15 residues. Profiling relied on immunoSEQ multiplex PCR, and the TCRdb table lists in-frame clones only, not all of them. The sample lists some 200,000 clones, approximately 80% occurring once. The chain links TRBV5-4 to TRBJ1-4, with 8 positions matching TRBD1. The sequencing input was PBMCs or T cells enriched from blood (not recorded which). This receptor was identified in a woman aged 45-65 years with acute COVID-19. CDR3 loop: CASSLGGTGNEKLFF. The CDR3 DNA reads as TGTGCCAGCAGCTTGGGTGGGACAGGCAATGAAAAACTGTTTTTT.